The TCR beta chain described here comes from a study of T-cell memory formation after mild COVID-19. Study at large: The two donors had largely donor-specific TCR clusters.

MiXCR, applied by TCRdb to the 5' RACE reads, yields one record per CDR3 protein. The sample records more than 200,000 distinct CDR3 sequences, roughly 15% being singletons. This clonotype was counted only a few times. Between the trimmed V and J ends, which lost 0 bases and 4 bases, there was a span of 9 bases. The CDR3 contains 13 residues. Germline V gene sequence: CDR1 SQVTM, CDR2 ANQGSEA. This TCR derives from a man younger than 35 who had mild COVID-19 (a few samples of this study predate the infection). Cell type and time point are not known. The source material was PBMCs or a T cell subset sorted from them (not recorded which). The J gene is TRBJ1-1, the V gene TRBV29-1; no clear D gene. As DNA, the CDR3 is TGCAGCGTTGAAGAGGGTGGAGGCACTGAAGCTTTCTTT. Residues: CSVEEGGGTEAFF.